One TCR beta chain is described in this entry. What it binds is unknown. The data were obtained in a study of cytomegalovirus exposure and HLA in healthy donors. Study-wide findings and caveats: Reports state that TCR beta sequences accurately predicted most subjects' HLA-A and HLA-B alleles. Judged likely to be a sequencing artifact was a cluster of highly shared sequence variants. A later analysis reportedly found that, within productive TCRs, an Asian-associated ancestry cluster had fewer N-insertions than the mean observed across the roughly 610 donors. Equally common other TCR beta chains were less clonally expanded than HLA-associated ones, a later analysis found.

The length of the CDR3 is 15 residues. Deletions cut 0 bases from V and 1 base from J, with 9 bases between. Germline assignment: CDR1 SEHNR and CDR2 FQNEAQ (reference sequence). The PCR employed 60 Vbeta primers together with 13 Jbeta primers. Assay: immunoSEQ multiplex PCR; the TCRdb copy retains only in-frame clones and omits some. The sample carries about 150,000 clones, about 66% recorded once. Sequencing input: PBMCs. The V and J genes are TRBV7-9 and TRBJ1-1; D might be TRBD1 (6 bases). The receptor was derived from a male donor in good health and CMV-seronegative. CDR3 sequence reads: CASSLAAGANTEAFF. CDR3 DNA sequence: TGTGCCAGCAGCTTAGCAGCGGGGGCGAACACTGAAGCTTTCTTT.